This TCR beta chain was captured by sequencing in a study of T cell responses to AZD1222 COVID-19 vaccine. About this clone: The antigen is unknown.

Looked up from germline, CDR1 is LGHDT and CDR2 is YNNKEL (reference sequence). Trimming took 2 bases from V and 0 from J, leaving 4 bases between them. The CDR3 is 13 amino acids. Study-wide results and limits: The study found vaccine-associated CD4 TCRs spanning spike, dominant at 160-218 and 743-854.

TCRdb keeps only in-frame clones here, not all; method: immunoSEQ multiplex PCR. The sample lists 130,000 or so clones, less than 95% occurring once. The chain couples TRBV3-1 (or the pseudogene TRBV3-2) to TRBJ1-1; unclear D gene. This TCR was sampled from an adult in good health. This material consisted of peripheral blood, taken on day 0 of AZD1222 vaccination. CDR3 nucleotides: TGTGCCAGCAGCCAAACGCTGAACACTGAAGCTTTCTTT. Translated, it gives CASSQTLNTEAFF.